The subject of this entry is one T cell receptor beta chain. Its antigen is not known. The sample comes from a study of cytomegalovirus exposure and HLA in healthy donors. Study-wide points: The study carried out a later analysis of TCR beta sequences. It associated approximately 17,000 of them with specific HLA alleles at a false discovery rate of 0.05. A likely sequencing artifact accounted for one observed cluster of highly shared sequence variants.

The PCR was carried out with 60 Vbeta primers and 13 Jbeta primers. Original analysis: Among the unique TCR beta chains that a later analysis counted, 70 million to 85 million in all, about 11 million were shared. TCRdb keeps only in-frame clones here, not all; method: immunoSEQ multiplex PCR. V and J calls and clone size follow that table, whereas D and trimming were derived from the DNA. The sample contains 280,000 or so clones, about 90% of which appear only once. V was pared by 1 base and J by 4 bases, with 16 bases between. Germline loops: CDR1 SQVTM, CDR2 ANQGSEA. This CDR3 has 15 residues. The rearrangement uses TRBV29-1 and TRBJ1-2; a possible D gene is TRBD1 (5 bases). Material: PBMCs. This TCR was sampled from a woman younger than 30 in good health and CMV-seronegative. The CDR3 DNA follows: TGCAGCGTTGAAGTGAGCCCGGGGGACGGCTATGGCTACACCTTC. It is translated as CSVEVSPGDGYGYTF.